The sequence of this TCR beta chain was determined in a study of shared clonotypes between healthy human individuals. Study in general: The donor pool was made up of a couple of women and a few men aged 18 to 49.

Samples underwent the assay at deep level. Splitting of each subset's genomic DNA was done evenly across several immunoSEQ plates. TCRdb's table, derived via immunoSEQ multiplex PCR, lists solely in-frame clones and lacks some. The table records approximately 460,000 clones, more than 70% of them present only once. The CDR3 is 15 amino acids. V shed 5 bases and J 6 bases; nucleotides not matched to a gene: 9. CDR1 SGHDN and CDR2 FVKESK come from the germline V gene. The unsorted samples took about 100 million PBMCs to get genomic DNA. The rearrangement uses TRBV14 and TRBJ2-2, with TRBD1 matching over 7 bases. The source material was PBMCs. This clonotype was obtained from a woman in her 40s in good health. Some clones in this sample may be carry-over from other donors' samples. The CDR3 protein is CASSTTDTGAGELFF. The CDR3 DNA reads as TGTGCCAGCAGCACCACTGACACAGGGGCCGGGGAGCTGTTTTTT.